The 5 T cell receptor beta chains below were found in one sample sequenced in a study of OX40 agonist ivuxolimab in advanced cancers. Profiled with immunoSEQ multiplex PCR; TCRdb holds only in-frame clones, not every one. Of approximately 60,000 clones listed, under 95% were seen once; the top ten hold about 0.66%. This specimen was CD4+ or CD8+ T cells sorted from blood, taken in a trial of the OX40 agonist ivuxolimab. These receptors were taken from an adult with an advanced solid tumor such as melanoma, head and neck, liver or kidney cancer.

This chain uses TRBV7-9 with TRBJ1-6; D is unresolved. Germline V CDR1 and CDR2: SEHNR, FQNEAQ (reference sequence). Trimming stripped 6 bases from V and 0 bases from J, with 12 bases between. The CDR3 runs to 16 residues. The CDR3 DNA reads TGTGCCAGCAGTTCGACAAGGAGCTCCTATAATTCACCCCTCCACTTT. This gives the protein CASSSTRSSYNSPLHF.

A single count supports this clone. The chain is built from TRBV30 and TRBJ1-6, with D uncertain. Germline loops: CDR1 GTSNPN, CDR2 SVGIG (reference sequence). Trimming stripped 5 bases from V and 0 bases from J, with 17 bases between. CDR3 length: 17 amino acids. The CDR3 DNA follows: TGTGCCTGGGCCCCATGGGGAGCCAGCTCCTATAATTCACCCCTCCACTTT. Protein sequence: CAWAPWGASSYNSPLHF. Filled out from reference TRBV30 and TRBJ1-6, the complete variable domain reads SQTIHQWPATLVQPVGSPLSLECTVEGTSNPNLYWYRQAAGRGLQLLFYSVGIGQISSEVPQNLSASRPQDRQFILSSKKLLLSDSGFYLCAWAPWGASSYNSPLHFGNGTRLTVT.

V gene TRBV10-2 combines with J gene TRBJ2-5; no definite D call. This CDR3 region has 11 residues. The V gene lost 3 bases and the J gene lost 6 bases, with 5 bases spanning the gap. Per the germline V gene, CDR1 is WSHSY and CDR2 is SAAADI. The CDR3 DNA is TGCGCCAGCAGTGATTTGCAGACCCAGTACTTC. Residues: CASSDLQTQYF.

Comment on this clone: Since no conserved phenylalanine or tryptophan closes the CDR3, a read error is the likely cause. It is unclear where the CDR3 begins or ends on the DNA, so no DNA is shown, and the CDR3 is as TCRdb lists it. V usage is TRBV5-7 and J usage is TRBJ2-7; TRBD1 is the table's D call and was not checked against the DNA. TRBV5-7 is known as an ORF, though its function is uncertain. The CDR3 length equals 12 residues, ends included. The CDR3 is CASSLCSGGVPL.

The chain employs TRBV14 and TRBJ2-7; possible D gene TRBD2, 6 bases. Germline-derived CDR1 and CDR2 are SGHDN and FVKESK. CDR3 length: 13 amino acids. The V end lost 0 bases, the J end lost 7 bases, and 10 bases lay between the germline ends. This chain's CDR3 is CASSQDYGGEQYF. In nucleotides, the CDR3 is TGTGCCAGCAGCCAAGACTATGGAGGGGAGCAGTACTTC.